This T cell receptor (beta chain) was found in a study of molecular identifiers for immune sequencing clone quantification (dated 2018 in TCRdb). Notes on the research overall: For a replicate experiment, the RNA from either approximately 20,000 or 100,000 naive CD8 T cells was divided into five aliquots, and four of those aliquots went on to sequencing. CD8 T cells were used in a methods study to benchmark molecular-identifier clustering-based TCR repertoire sequencing (MIDCIRS) and TCR RNA copy counting. General findings and caveats noted by the study authors: Modeling indicated about 3 TCR RNA copies recovered per cell, compared with about 10 by digital PCR, which implies a capture efficiency of approximately 30%. When barcode sub-clustering was omitted, TCR diversity was inflated by chimeric consensus sequences, with chimeras reaching as high as 47%. In CMV-specific effector cells, over 99% of molecules were held by clones above 20 RNA copies, whereas under 1% of molecules were held by such clones in naive cells. The naive libraries included spiked-in Jurkat TCR RNA (about 11 copies' worth), and this RNA is not part of the donor repertoire. Identical TCR molecules sharing a barcode could cause highly expanded clone sizes to be underestimated. Spiked-in Jurkat TCR RNA equivalent to a single cell was reported to be detectable even among one million naive CD8 T cells.

Libraries of naive CD8 T cells were generated from roughly 18,000 to 920,000 sorted cells, with 10%, 30% or 50% of the purified RNA used. Naive CD8 T cells were FACS-sorted as CD8+CD4-CCR7+CD45RA+ on a BD FACSAria II into RLT Plus buffer. Nine to eleven TCR copies' worth of Jurkat RNA were spiked into roughly 20,000-1,000,000 naive CD8 T cell samples to test detection sensitivity. Enrichment of CD8 T cells was done with RosetteSep CD8+ T Cell Enrichment Cocktail plus Ficoll-Paque, and ACK red cell lysis came afterward. On this clonotype: This clone's antigen is unknown. No base quality information exists; no much larger clone differs at one position.

The library was prepared using PCR. The listed sequencing device is NextSeq 500. Bulk TCR libraries were made following a previously described method, with the TCR primers given in Table S5. Total RNA was purified with the Qiagen AllPrep DNA/RNA kit. Reads from multiple sequencing runs of the same library were pooled before analysis. The authors' analysis ran thus. Reads were retained only if their TCR constant sequence matched exactly, and those retained reads were trimmed to 150 nt and grouped according to their 12-nt molecular barcodes. Reads in each barcode group were sub-clustered using a 15% Levenshtein threshold, and a quality-weighted consensus sequence was built for each RNA molecule. Non-functional sequences were filtered out, along with any lower-count sequence sitting one edit away from another sequence. On the basis of fitting two negative binomial distributions, barcode sub-clusters with fewer than 20% of the maximum read count were discarded. The public reads were run again by TCRdb, first through fastp at Q25 and then through MiXCR, and only productive beta chains were kept. Here each entry gathers all rows of one CDR3 protein and keeps the most common genes and DNA. The V and J calls and clone size are TCRdb's, not the authors'. The sample has about 100,000 distinct CDR3 sequences on record, about a third of them singletons. The ten most abundant clones make up about a tenth of the sample.

This TCR came from a human donor in good health. Some libraries in this study had Jurkat cell RNA spiked in. Sequenced sample: naive CD8+ T cells from blood, with Jurkat cell RNA spiked in. The cell subset or site label here, explained by the study, means: FACS-sorted CD8+CD4-CCR7+CD45RA+ naive T cells.

Here is the DNA: TGTGCCAGCAGCTTAGCATACCAAGCTAACGCGTGGGCAGATACGCAGTATTTT. Its translation reads: CASSLAYQANAWADTQYF. The chain joins TRBV7-2 to TRBJ2-3, with the D gene uncertain. From the cysteine through the phenylalanine, the CDR3 covers 18 amino acids. Of the read, only the CDR3 DNA is kept; its 54 bases are in frame from base 1. The V and J ends are trimmed by 0 bases and 4 bases, leaving 20 bases between them. CDR1 SGHTA and CDR2 FQGNSA were looked up in the germline V gene. The full variable domain, completed from the reference TRBV7-2 and TRBJ2-3 proteins outside the CDR3, reads GAGVSQSPSNKVTEKGKDVELRCDPISGHTALYWYRQSLGQGLEFLIYFQGNSAPDKSGLPSDRFSAERTGGSVSTLTIQRTQQEDSAVYLCASSLAYQANAWADTQYFGPGTRLTVL.